The clone carrying this T cell receptor (beta chain) was seen only once. This specimen belongs to a study of blood T cell repertoires in COVID-19. This CDR3 comprises 17 residues. Looked up from germline, CDR1 is GTSNPN and CDR2 is SVGIG (reference sequence). The trim removed 2 bases at V and 8 bases at J, leaving 20 bases unmatched. Per the original methods: Reference gene primer amplification gave nucleated cell count estimates. Libraries were prepared by immunoSEQ multiplex PCR; TCRdb keeps only in-frame clonotypes and omits some of them. The V and J calls and clone size are taken from that table; D and trimming were inferred from the DNA. Here the sample spans 300,000 to 400,000 clones, around 89% being singletons.

The chain recombines TRBV30 with TRBJ1-2; 7 bases align to TRBD1. The receptor was isolated from a woman in her twenties or thirties with acute COVID-19. Sequenced sample: PBMCs or T cells enriched from blood (not recorded which). The CDR3 DNA is TGTGCCTGGAGTTCCCCGGGACAGTTTAACTACCCCCTCGGCTACACCTTC. It translates to CAWSSPGQFNYPLGYTF.